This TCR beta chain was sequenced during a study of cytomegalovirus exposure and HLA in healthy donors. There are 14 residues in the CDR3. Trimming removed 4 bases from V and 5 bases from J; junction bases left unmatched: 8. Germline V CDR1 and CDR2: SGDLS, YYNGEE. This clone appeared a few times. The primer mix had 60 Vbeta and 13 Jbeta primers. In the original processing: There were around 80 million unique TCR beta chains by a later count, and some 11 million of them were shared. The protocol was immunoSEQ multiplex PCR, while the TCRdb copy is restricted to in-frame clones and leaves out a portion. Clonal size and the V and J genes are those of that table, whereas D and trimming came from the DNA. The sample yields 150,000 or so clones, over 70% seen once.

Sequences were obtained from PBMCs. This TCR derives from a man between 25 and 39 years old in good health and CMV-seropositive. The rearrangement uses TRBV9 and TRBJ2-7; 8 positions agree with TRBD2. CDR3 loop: CASSPGGRRNEQYF. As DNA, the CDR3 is TGTGCCAGCAGCCCGGGGGGGCGTCGTAACGAGCAGTACTTC.